This record concerns one T cell receptor beta chain sequence. This clonotype was observed at least ten times. Its antigen is unknown. No much larger clonotype is one base removed from it; base qualities were not supplied. This sample is drawn from a study of neurological immune-mediated disorders (dated by TCRdb to about 2019). Regarding the study in general: Among the 35 or so multiple sclerosis patients, relapsing-remitting MS was present in approximately 31 and secondary progressive MS was present in 3. Longitudinal samples, technical triplicates and paired sorted CD4+ and CD8+ T-cell subsets, alongside PBMC samples, were included among the approximately 99 TCR-beta libraries. The cohort included approximately 68 subjects: roughly 15 with HAM/TSP, around 34 with multiple sclerosis, and approximately 20 healthy controls. Peripheral blood TCR-beta repertoires from patients with HTLV-I-associated myelopathy (HAM/TSP), patients with multiple sclerosis, and healthy controls were compared in the study using UMI-based sequencing.

Libraries from unsorted PBMCs were made from 2 million PBMCs kept in RNAlater at -80 degrees C until RNA extraction. The multiple sclerosis patients were enrolled in a US clinical protocol that used magnetic resonance imaging to evaluate disease progression. PBMCs were separated from peripheral blood using Ficoll-Hypaque density gradient centrifugation and then cryopreserved in liquid nitrogen. cDNA was synthesized by template-switch 5'RACE using a primer carrying a 10-nucleotide random unique molecular identifier by which each TCR transcript was tagged. Every sequencing run covered 15-18 subjects and yielded more than 180 million TCR-beta sequences. The RNeasy kit was used for extraction of total RNA. The KAPA Real-time Library Amplification kit was used to amplify TCR-beta VDJ regions with primers targeting the TCR constant region and the 5'RACE anchor. A first PCR added sample indexes and Illumina adaptors, and a second PCR then raised library yield. After purification with Ampure beads, the TCR product of roughly 650 bp was size-selected on a 2% E-gel SizeSelection system. Before pooling, library quality was checked on a Bioanalyzer, concentration was measured with Qubit, and libraries were quantified with the Kapa Library Quantification kit. Libraries were sequenced paired-end 2 x 150 bp on an Illumina HiSeq 2500. To increase sequence diversity, about 25-31% phiX was spiked into each library pool. As for the original processing: The UMI-based MiGEC pipeline processed quality-filtered reads and removed over 75% of raw TCR sequences during error correction. VDJ genes were aligned to IMGT germline references, and each clonotype was defined by a unique CDR3 amino acid sequence together with V-J genes. Clonal expansion, Shannon diversity and CDR3 relatedness were evaluated with VDJtools (CalcPairwiseDistances, ClusterSamples), while phylogenetic trees were built in CLCbio workbench. A clone was classed as expanded if it had 8 or more unique UMIs, a cutoff based on coefficient-of-variation modelling across technical triplicates. The public reads were reprocessed in TCRdb via fastp at Q25 and MiXCR, keeping in-frame beta chains. Each CDR3 protein gets just one entry, which takes the most common genes and DNA from the rows behind it. TCRdb's processing, not the authors', yielded these V and J calls. In all, the sample holds under 80,000 distinct CDR3 sequences, and under 5% of those were seen once. 3% to 4% of the sample is taken by the ten largest.

The CDR3 has 14 amino acids, counting the end cysteine and phenylalanine. Kept here is only the CDR3 DNA, which spans 42 bases and is read in frame from base 1. Based on the germline V gene (reference sequence), the CDR1 and CDR2 sequences are DFQATT and SNEGSKA. Between the V and J ends, shortened by 5 bases and 2 bases respectively, the junction contains 12 bases. Summary of the overall study and its limitations: TCR clonal expansion was highest in HAM/TSP patients and lowest in MS patients, with MS patients falling below even healthy controls. The MS cluster showed no association with clinical or MRI features, and the authors stated that larger cohorts are needed. Repertoires from 18 of 34 MS patients were grouped by phylogenetic analysis into a cluster of related CDR3 sequences, suggesting a possible repertoire-level signature. Expanded clones from different subjects shared no identical CDR3 amino acid sequences, which suggests that TCR-beta repertoires were private in all groups.

The TCR was taken from a woman between 45 and 60 years old with multiple sclerosis. The specimen was PBMCs. In this chain, TRBV20-1 is recombined with TRBJ1-4; perhaps TRBD1 is the D gene, with 5 bases matching. The sequenced DNA is TGCAGTGCTTCCCAGGGATTTACTAATGAAAAACTGTTTTTT. It translates to CSASQGFTNEKLFF.